The next 14 T cell receptor beta chains were all read from a single sample in a study of T cell responses to AZD1222 COVID-19 vaccine. Some clones are missing from TCRdb's copy, which holds only in-frame ones; the method was immunoSEQ multiplex PCR. This repertoire shows 150,000 or so clones, 92% found once; its top ten account for 1% to 1.5%. This sample comprised peripheral blood, obtained 28 days after the second AZD1222 dose. The origin of the receptors is an adult who received the AZD1222 COVID-19 vaccine.

The chain carries TRBV5-1 and TRBJ2-7; 10 nucleotides match TRBD1. CDR3 length equals 14 residues. CDR1 SGHRS and CDR2 YFSETQ come from the germline V gene. V was clipped by 0 bases and J by 5 bases; unmatched bases: 2. The CDR3 region is CASSLGGTGDEQYF. In DNA form, the CDR3 reads TGCGCCAGCAGCTTGGGAGGGACAGGGGACGAGCAGTACTTC. Based on the CDR3 plus reference TRBV5-1 and TRBJ2-7, the full variable domain is KAGVTQTPRYLIKTRGQQVTLSCSPISGHRSVSWYQQTPGQGLQFLFEYFSETQRNKGNFPGRFSGRQFSNSRSEMNVSTLELGDSALYLCASSLGGTGDEQYFGPGTRLTVT.

The chain links TRBV19 to TRBJ1-2; the D is unclear. The CDR3 spans 12 residues. V lost 7 bases to trimming and J lost 7 bases, with 13 bases between them. CDR1 and CDR2 from the germline V gene are LNHDA and SQIVND (reference sequence). CDR3 loop: CASNSQAAGYTF. CDR3 DNA: TGTGCCAGTAACTCCCAGGCAGCTGGCTACACCTTC.

The chain has TRBV10-3 and TRBJ1-1, with TRBD1 as a possible D gene (5 bases). V shed 4 bases and J shed 4 bases, with 13 bases lying between them. Germline assignment: CDR1 ENHRY and CDR2 SYGVKD. The CDR3 spans 14 residues. CDR3 bases: TGTGCCATCAGTGCCTCACCGGGGGGCACTGAAGCTTTCTTT. Its protein is CAISASPGGTEAFF.

This chain links TRBV12-5 with TRBJ1-1; D uncertain. The CDR3 totals 15 residues. CDR1 and CDR2 (germline): LGHNT, FRNRAP. Trimming removed 1 base from V and 0 bases from J, with 9 bases in between. The CDR3 nucleotides read TGTGCTAGTGGTTTGGAGAGGCCCATGAACACTGAAGCTTTCTTT. This codes for CASGLERPMNTEAFF. The full variable domain, rest sourced from reference TRBV12-5 and TRBJ1-1, is DARVTQTPRHKVTEMGQEVTMRCQPILGHNTVFWYRQTMMQGLELLAYFRNRAPLDDSGMPKDRFSAEMPDATLATLKIQPSEPRDSAVYFCASGLERPMNTEAFFGQGTRLTVV.

This sequence joins TRBV11-2 and TRBJ1-3, with D hard to call. This CDR3 is 15 amino acids long. The V gene's germline CDR1 is SGHAT and CDR2 FQNNGV. Trimming pared 7 bases from V and 1 base from J, leaving 14 bases between. The CDR3 DNA is TGTGCCAGCACCACAACAACATGGTCTGGAAACACCATATATTTT. As protein: CASTTTTWSGNTIYF.

The CDR3 DNA follows: TGCAGCGCCCGAGAGTTCGACAATGAGCAGTTCTTC. Encoded protein: CSAREFDNEQFF. The J gene is TRBJ2-1, the V gene TRBV29-1; no clear D gene. Per the germline V gene, CDR1 is SQVTM and CDR2 is ANQGSEA. The CDR3 totals 12 residues. The ends were cut back, 7 bases at V and 5 bases at J, with 12 bases in the middle.

The chain couples TRBV5-6 to TRBJ2-3; D unresolved. V was pared by 2 bases and J by 1 base, with 8 bases between. The CDR3 spans 14 residues. Germline CDR1 and CDR2: SGHDT and YYEEEE. In nucleotides, the CDR3 is TGTGCCAGCAGCTTTGATGACGGCACAGATACGCAGTATTTT. This encodes CASSFDDGTDTQYF.

V usage is TRBV11-2 and J usage is TRBJ2-2, with D possibly called TRBD1 or TRBD2 (5 bases each). The V gene lost 5 bases and the J gene lost 7 bases, with 8 bases spanning the gap. This CDR3 has 12 amino acids. Germline V CDR1 and CDR2: SGHAT, FQNNGV. The chain's CDR3 is CASSVGVGELFF. The DNA of the CDR3 is TGTGCCAGCAGCGTGGGGGTCGGGGAGCTGTTTTTT.

The V call is TRBV15, the J call TRBJ2-3, with 12 nucleotides matching TRBD2. CDR1 is LNHNV and CDR2 is YYDKDF in the germline V gene (reference sequence). CDR3 length equals 15 residues. Losses at the gene ends were 5 bases for V and 5 bases for J; bases not matched to a gene: 5. The CDR3 protein is CATSARLAGEDTQYF. In DNA, the CDR3 is TGTGCCACCAGCGCTCGACTAGCGGGAGAAGATACGCAGTATTTT.

The V call is TRBV2, the J call TRBJ2-1; D gene unclear. V was pared by 7 bases and J by 2 bases, with 6 bases between. Germline CDR1 SNHLY, CDR2 FYNNEI. This CDR3 region has 12 residues. The CDR3 DNA reads TGTGCCAGCACTCCCCCCTACAATGAGCAGTTCTTC. Translated: CASTPPYNEQFF.

The gene calls are TRBV5-5 and TRBJ1-5; D uncertain. Per the germline V gene, CDR1 is SGHKS and CDR2 is YYEKEE (reference sequence). Between the trimmed V and J ends, which lost 0 bases and 2 bases, there was a span of 12 bases. This CDR3 is built from 16 residues. In DNA form, the CDR3 reads TGTGCCAGCAGCTTGGTGGCTCGGCAGGGCAATCAGCCCCAGCATTTT. Translation gives CASSLVARQGNQPQHF.

The rearrangement joins TRBV28 to TRBJ1-4; no definite D call. Per the germline V gene, CDR1 is MDHEN and CDR2 is SYDVKM. This CDR3 comprises 16 residues. V was cut by 5 bases and J by 8 bases, with 21 bases left in between. The CDR3 loop reads CASSIGGLPGGEKLFF. CDR3 in DNA: TGTGCCAGCAGTATCGGTGGACTCCCTGGCGGGGAAAAACTGTTTTTT. Based on the CDR3 plus reference TRBV28 and TRBJ1-4, the full variable domain is DVKVTQSSRYLVKRTGEKVFLECVQDMDHENMFWYRQDPGLGLRLIYFSYDVKMKEKGDIPEGYSVSREKKERFSLILESASTNQTSMYLCASSIGGLPGGEKLFFGSGTQLSVL.

The chain carries TRBV4-3 and TRBJ1-1; a possible D gene is TRBD1 (6 bases). The CDR3 is made up of 14 amino acids. Trimming left V 2 bases short and J 5 bases short, with 12 bases between. Germline CDR1 reads LGHNA; CDR2 reads YSLEER. The CDR3 bases are TGCGCCAGCAGCCAAACAGGGTTTTTAACTGAAGCTTTCTTT. Translated, it gives CASSQTGFLTEAFF.

Note on this clone: One end of the junction does not line up with germline, which may come from a read error. CDR3 sequence: CASSSPRTGNYGYTF. The CDR3 nucleotides read TGTGCCAGCTCATCACCCCGGACAGGAAACTATGGCTACACCTTC. The chain has TRBV18 and TRBJ1-2; 7 positions match TRBD1. CDR3 size: 15 residues. Germline V lookup: CDR1 KGHSH, CDR2 LQKENI. Full variable domain (missing parts from reference TRBV18 and TRBJ1-2): NAGVMQNPRHLVRRRGQEARLRCSPMKGHSHVYWYRQLPEEGLKFMVYLQKENIIDESGMPKERFSAEFPKEGPSILRIQQVVRGDSAAYFCASSSPRTGNYGYTFGSGTRLTVV.